One sample yielded the 22 T cell receptor beta chains listed below, sequenced in a study of blood T cell repertoires in COVID-19. Some clones are missing from TCRdb's copy, which holds only in-frame ones; the method was immunoSEQ multiplex PCR. The repertoire holds about 100,000 clones, with under 90% as singletons. Sequenced input: peripheral blood. The source of these receptors is a human donor in a cohort sampled during active COVID-19.

V and J are TRBV18 and TRBJ2-1; D unresolved. The V end was cut by 0 bases, the J end by 4 bases, with 10 bases between. Germline values: CDR1 KGHSH, CDR2 LQKENI. The CDR3 consists of 15 residues. The CDR3 loop reads CASSPPLNTYNEQFF. Written as DNA, the CDR3 is TGTGCCAGCTCACCACCCCTGAATACTTACAATGAGCAGTTCTTC.

This clone showed up just a few times. The rearrangement links TRBV5-1 to TRBJ1-2; D is unresolved. The CDR3 loop spans 16 amino acids. V lost 0 bases, J lost 3 bases, and 15 bases lay in between. Germline CDR1 is SGHRS and CDR2 is YFSETQ. Here the CDR3 DNA reads TGCGCCAGCAGCTTGGCCTTCAATAGTGGAGACTATGGCTACACCTTC. This sequence encodes CASSLAFNSGDYGYTF. The full variable domain, in which reference TRBV5-1 and TRBJ1-2 provide the parts outside the CDR3, is KAGVTQTPRYLIKTRGQQVTLSCSPISGHRSVSWYQQTPGQGLQFLFEYFSETQRNKGNFPGRFSGRQFSNSRSEMNVSTLELGDSALYLCASSLAFNSGDYGYTFGSGTRLTVV.

V is TRBV28 and J is TRBJ2-6; D unclear. CDR1 is MDHEN and CDR2 is SYDVKM in the germline V gene. V shed 8 bases and J shed 2 bases, with 7 bases lying between them. The CDR3 spans 13 residues. CDR3 sequence reads: CASLTAGANVLTF. CDR3 bases: TGTGCCAGCCTAACGGCTGGGGCCAACGTCCTGACTTTC.

This clone was seen only a few times. This chain links TRBV5-1 with TRBJ1-6; D not certain. Between the trimmed V and J ends, which lost 4 bases and 13 bases, there was a span of 18 bases. The CDR3 loop spans 14 amino acids. Germline values: CDR1 SGHRS, CDR2 YFSETQ. CDR3 bases: TGCGCCAGCAGCGCTGGCGGGCAGCTCTCTCCCCTCCACTTT. It is translated as CASSAGGQLSPLHF.

CDR3 amino acids: CAVPRTSTIYEQYF. The CDR3 coding sequence is TGTGCCGTTCCGCGGACTAGCACGATCTACGAGCAGTACTTC. The chain combines TRBV2 with TRBJ2-7, with 8 nucleotides matching TRBD2. The germline gives CDR1 SNHLY, CDR2 FYNNEI. The CDR3 runs 14 residues. The V and J ends lost 11 bases and 3 bases, in that order; junction bases with no gene match: 12.

The gene calls are TRBV7-2 and TRBJ2-5; the match to TRBD2 covers 7 bases. The V segment lost 5 bases and the J segment 5 bases; nucleotides outside the gene matches: 8. CDR1 and CDR2 from the germline V gene are SGHTA and FQGNSA. CDR3 size: 14 residues. The DNA of the CDR3 is TGTGCCAGCAGCCAGCCGGGGGGAGGGGAGACCCAGTACTTC. Translated: CASSQPGGGETQYF.

Regarding this clone: Germline is not matched at one junction end, which may reflect a read error. The chain recombines TRBV5-1 with TRBJ2-7; possible D gene TRBD1, 5 bases. Looked up from germline, CDR1 is SGHRS and CDR2 is YFSETQ. The CDR3 spans 13 residues. The CDR3, as DNA: TGCGCCAGCAGCGGGGCGGACATTTTTTCTACGAACTTC. Encoded protein: CASSGADIFSTNF.

This clone has a single count. The identical CDR3 is also encoded by other nucleotide sequences in the sample. The chain recombines TRBV5-1 with TRBJ2-7, with 7 bases identical to TRBD1. After removal of 4 bases from V and 5 bases from J, the junction contained 6 bases not matched to a gene. The CDR3 loop spans 13 amino acids. Germline lookup yields CDR1 SGHRS and CDR2 YFSETQ. CDR3 sequence (DNA): TGCGCCAGCAGCGGCACAGGGGTTAACGAGCAGTACTTC. This gives the protein CASSGTGVNEQYF.

This chain connects TRBV6-5 to TRBJ2-1; 8 positions agree with TRBD2. Trimming at V came to 5 bases and at J to 4 bases, leaving 7 bases not matched to a gene. The germline CDR1 and CDR2 sequences are MNHEY and SVGAGI. The CDR3 has 15 amino acids. CDR3 amino acids: CASSRGLATYNEQFF. The DNA for the CDR3 is TGTGCCAGCAGTAGAGGACTAGCAACTTACAATGAGCAGTTCTTC.

The table lists this clone with a count of one. The CDR3 DNA sequence: TGCGCCAGCAGCCAATCCACTAGCGGGAGTACCTACGAGCAGTACTTC. Translated: CASSQSTSGSTYEQYF. The chain recombines TRBV4-1 with TRBJ2-7; the match to TRBD2 covers 11 bases. The germline V gene has CDR1 MGHRA and CDR2 YSYEKL. The CDR3 has 16 residues. Trimming at V came to 2 bases and at J to 2 bases, leaving 5 bases not matched to a gene.

The chain links TRBV5-4 to TRBJ1-1; no clear D. The length of the CDR3 is 14 residues. CDR1 is SGHNT, CDR2 YYREEE, per germline (reference sequence). Trimming cost V 2 bases and J 0 bases, with 8 bases left between them. The DNA for the CDR3 is TGTGCCAGCAGCTTTGGGCAGATGAACACTGAAGCTTTCTTT. It translates to CASSFGQMNTEAFF.

This chain connects TRBV3-1 (or the pseudogene TRBV3-2) to TRBJ2-5; TRBD2 agrees at 13 bases. Germline assignment: CDR1 LGHDT and CDR2 YNNKEL (reference sequence). The junction had 8 bases not matched to a gene; V was cut back by 3 bases and J by 4 bases. The CDR3 extends over 17 amino acids. The chain's CDR3 is CASSQILAGGPRETQYF. The CDR3 DNA is TGTGCCAGCAGCCAGATACTAGCGGGAGGGCCCCGAGAGACCCAGTACTTC.

V usage is TRBV2 and J usage is TRBJ2-6; D ambiguous. The V end lost 6 bases, the J end lost 8 bases, and 8 bases lay between the germline ends. The CDR3 has 12 residues. Germline CDR1 and CDR2: SNHLY and FYNNEI. The CDR3 protein is CASSPMSNVLTF. Written as DNA, the CDR3 is TGTGCCAGCAGCCCTATGTCCAACGTCCTGACTTTC.

V and J are TRBV18 and TRBJ1-1; 8 nucleotides line up with TRBD1. CDR1 is KGHSH, CDR2 LQKENI, per germline. V lost 2 bases, J lost 9 bases, and 2 bases stayed unmatched. The CDR3 loop spans 12 amino acids. The CDR3 sequence is CASSPTGGKAFF. CDR3 in DNA: TGTGCCAGCTCACCAACAGGGGGTAAAGCTTTCTTT.

The chain employs TRBV7-9 and TRBJ1-1; D not certain. The CDR3 spans 13 residues. The germline V gene encodes CDR1 SEHNR and CDR2 FQNEAQ (reference sequence). The ends were cut back, 5 bases at V and 1 base at J, with 8 bases in the middle. The CDR3: CASSPDKNTEAFF. The CDR3 DNA is TGTGCCAGCAGCCCTGACAAGAACACTGAAGCTTTCTTT. The whole variable domain, filled in from reference TRBV7-9 and TRBJ1-1, reads DTGVSQNPRHKITKRGQNVTFRCDPISEHNRLYWYRQTLGQGPEFLTYFQNEAQLEKSRLLSDRFSAERPKGSFSTLEIQRTEQGDSAMYLCASSPDKNTEAFFGQGTRLTVV.

The chain links TRBV5-1 to TRBJ1-6, with 8 bases identical to TRBD1. CDR3 length: 14 residues. Per the germline V gene, CDR1 is SGHRS and CDR2 is YFSETQ. V lost 4 bases, J lost 8 bases, and 5 bases stayed unmatched. The CDR3 loop reads CASSVGQADSPLHF. The CDR3 DNA reads as TGCGCCAGCAGCGTGGGACAGGCAGATTCACCCCTCCACTTT.

The rearrangement joins TRBV6-6 to TRBJ1-2; D call uncertain. Germline V gene data show CDR1 as MNHNY and CDR2 as SVGAGI (reference sequence). This CDR3 is built from 12 residues. The V end lost 5 bases, the J end lost 1 base, and 5 bases lay between the germline ends. CDR3 sequence: CASSPVNYGYTF. The CDR3 nucleotides are TGTGCCAGCAGTCCCGTTAACTATGGCTACACCTTC.

The chain combines TRBV20-1 with TRBJ2-5, with D perhaps matching TRBD1 (6 bases). CDR1 and CDR2 (germline): DFQATT, SNEGSKA (reference sequence). The CDR3 runs 14 residues. The V end was cut by 3 bases, the J end by 4 bases, with 15 bases between. CDR3 nucleotides: TGCAGTGCTAGTGCAGGGGTTTTTGGAGAGACCCAGTACTTC. This sequence encodes CSASAGVFGETQYF.

The rearrangement links TRBV6-5 to TRBJ1-1; 7 nucleotides align to TRBD1. V lost 6 bases, J lost 1 base, and 5 bases stayed unmatched. The germline V gene encodes CDR1 MNHEY and CDR2 SVGAGI. CDR3 length equals 14 residues. The CDR3 bases are TGTGCCAGCAGATTCGACAGGGAGAACACTGAAGCTTTCTTT. Its translation: CASRFDRENTEAFF.

The table lists this clone with a few counts. The V gene is TRBV7-9, the J gene TRBJ2-7, with 7 nucleotides matching TRBD1. Germline trimming cut 5 bases from V and 2 bases from J; bases unmatched to any gene: 6. In germline, CDR1 is SEHNR, CDR2 FQNEAQ (reference sequence). CDR3 size: 14 residues. Here the CDR3 reads CASSPGGAAYEQYF. DNA for the CDR3: TGTGCCAGCAGCCCAGGGGGAGCAGCCTACGAGCAGTACTTC.

The chain is built from TRBV9 and TRBJ2-2; TRBD2 agrees at 12 bases. Germline lookup yields CDR1 SGDLS and CDR2 YYNGEE. The trim removed 4 bases at V and 0 bases at J, leaving 10 bases unmatched. The CDR3 contains 19 residues. The CDR3 sequence: CASSSATSGRYANTGELFF. The CDR3 DNA is TGTGCCAGCAGCTCCGCGACTAGCGGGAGATACGCGAACACCGGGGAGCTGTTTTTT. The variable domain in full, completed from reference TRBV9 and TRBJ2-2, reads DSGVTQTPKHLITATGQRVTLRCSPRSGDLSVYWYQQSLDQGLQFLIQYYNGEERAKGNILERFSAQQFPDLHSELNLSSLELGDSALYFCASSSATSGRYANTGELFFGEGSRLTVL.

This chain connects TRBV11-2 to TRBJ2-7; 10 bases agree with TRBD2. The CDR3 is 14 residues long. Losses at the gene ends were 1 base for V and 4 bases for J; bases not matched to a gene: 1. Germline CDR1 SGHAT, CDR2 FQNNGV. The CDR3 nucleotides read TGTGCCAGCAGCTTAGGGACTAGCGGTTACGAGCAGTACTTC. It translates to CASSLGTSGYEQYF.